The clone carrying this TCR beta chain has more than one count but fewer than ten. The record originates from a study of CD8+CD57+ T cells in acquired aplastic anemia. Genomic DNA templated the TCR beta VDJ and CDR3 profiling. TCRdb independently ran MiXCR on the reads; one entry per CDR3 protein. The sample comprises about 240,000 distinct CDR3 sequences, about 44% of which are singletons, and roughly 8% rests with the top ten. Sequencing was done on patients that had shown CD8+CD57+ cell expansion by flow cytometry. The CDR3 runs to 13 residues. Germline CDR1 GTSNPN, CDR2 SVGIG (reference sequence). V lost 1 base, J lost 5 bases, and 11 bases lay in between.

This rearrangement joins TRBV30 to TRBJ1-2; TRBD1 is a possible D gene (5 bases). Material: sorted CD4+, CD8+, or CD8+CD57+ T cells (not recorded which) from PBMCs. The clonotype was recovered from a human donor with aplastic anemia. CDR3 nucleotide sequence: TGTGCCTGGAGTGCGGGGACGGTATATGGCTACACCTTC. Encoded protein: CAWSAGTVYGYTF.